Each of the 15 T cell receptor beta chains below was sequenced from the same sample in a study of cytomegalovirus exposure and HLA in healthy donors. Primers for the PCR totalled 60 Vbeta and 13 Jbeta. This table comes from immunoSEQ multiplex PCR, and its TCRdb copy is limited to in-frame clones, with some not included. The sample has under 200,000 clones, around 90% seen once. The sequenced sample consisted of PBMCs. All receptors derive from a boy aged 2-9 years in good health and CMV-seronegative.

In nucleotides, the CDR3 is TGTGCCAGCAGTGTACGAAGGACAGGGACTACTAGCTCTGGAAACACCATATATTTT. Translation: CASSVRRTGTTSSGNTIYF. This chain uses TRBV6-1 with TRBJ1-3; TRBD1 aligns across 8 bases. V shed 4 bases, J shed 0 bases, and the junction held 14 bases outside the gene matches. There are 19 residues in the CDR3. The germline gives CDR1 MNHNS, CDR2 SASEGT.

The genes are TRBV2 and TRBJ2-3, with D perhaps TRBD2 (7 bases). Germline CDR1 is SNHLY and CDR2 is FYNNEI. The CDR3 length is 16 residues. V was pared by 1 base and J by 1 base, with 12 bases between. The DNA of the CDR3 is TGTGCCAGCAGTGAAGGGCGGGGGCGGGGCACAGATACGCAGTATTTT. It yields the protein CASSEGRGRGTDTQYF.

The chain has TRBV29-1 and TRBJ2-3, with 8 bases identical to TRBD2. CDR3 length: 13 amino acids. The J segment lost 3 bases and the V segment lost 5 bases, leaving 4 bases of the junction unmatched. Germline V gene sequence: CDR1 SQVTM, CDR2 ANQGSEA. CDR3 nucleotide sequence: TGCAGCGTTAGCGGGGGATTTACAGATACGCAGTATTTT. Its protein is CSVSGGFTDTQYF.

The chain has TRBV7-9 and TRBJ2-7; 8 bases agree with TRBD2. Trimming removed 4 bases from V and 1 base from J; junction bases left unmatched: 9. Germline assignment: CDR1 SEHNR and CDR2 FQNEAQ (reference sequence). The CDR3 length is 16 residues. The CDR3 nucleotides are TGTGCCAGCAGCTCCTTAGGCGGGAGGACGTCCTACGAGCAGTACTTC. Protein: CASSSLGGRTSYEQYF.

The gene calls are TRBV10-3 and TRBJ1-1; D ambiguous. Trimming removed 8 bases from V and 4 bases from J, with 8 bases in between. The CDR3 is 11 residues long. Germline CDR1 and CDR2: ENHRY and SYGVKD. This chain's CDR3 is CAIRFGTEAFF. CDR3 coding DNA: TGTGCCATCCGTTTCGGCACTGAAGCTTTCTTT.

Points on this clone: The junction departs from the called germline gene at one end, perhaps through a read error. The rearrangement joins TRBV2 to TRBJ2-7, with a tentative D call TRBD2 (5 bases). The CDR3 loop spans 13 amino acids. The germline gives CDR1 SNHLY, CDR2 FYNNEI. CDR3 in DNA: TGTGCCAGCAGCCGCGGGCCCTCCCACGAGCAGTACTTC. Amino acids: CASSRGPSHEQYF.

The chain uses TRBV28 and TRBJ2-5; TRBD2 matches 7 bases. Germline CDR1 MDHEN, CDR2 SYDVKM. Trimming took 8 bases from V and 4 from J; bases not matched to a gene: 7. The CDR3 contains 13 residues. The CDR3 loop is CASFMGGRETQYF. As DNA, the CDR3 is TGTGCCAGCTTTATGGGGGGGAGAGAGACCCAGTACTTC.

The chain has TRBV27 and TRBJ1-1, with D uncertain. The CDR3 runs 16 residues. Germline values: CDR1 MNHEY, CDR2 SMNVEV (reference sequence). With 5 bases removed from V and 0 bases from J, the gap between germline ends came to 16 bases. The CDR3 DNA is TGTGCCAGCAGTCCTATTACGGTGTTCATGAACACTGAAGCTTTCTTT. As protein: CASSPITVFMNTEAFF.

The chain has TRBV19 and TRBJ2-3, with 7 bases identical to TRBD2. Germline CDR1 LNHDA, CDR2 SQIVND (reference sequence). Trimming removed 1 base from V and 0 bases from J; junction bases left unmatched: 16. The CDR3 is 20 residues long. CDR3 DNA: TGTGCCAGTAGTATAGGGTTGTGGAGGCGGGGGACCCGAAGCACAGATACGCAGTATTTT. Protein: CASSIGLWRRGTRSTDTQYF.

CDR3 residues: CASTVTATSHEQYF. The CDR3 DNA reads TGTGCCAGCACCGTGACGGCCACTAGCCACGAGCAGTACTTC. The chain couples TRBV6-5 to TRBJ2-7; possibly TRBD2 for D (6 bases). This CDR3 is 14 amino acids long. V lost 7 bases, J lost 5 bases, and 18 bases lay in between. Germline values: CDR1 MNHEY, CDR2 SVGAGI.

The rearrangement links TRBV19 to TRBJ2-7, with D possibly being TRBD1 (6 bases). This CDR3 comprises 13 residues. Germline CDR1 and CDR2: LNHDA and SQIVND (reference sequence). V lost 5 bases and J 4 bases, leaving 12 bases between the germline ends. As DNA, the CDR3 is TGTGCCAGTAGTTATACAGGGACGTACGAGCAGTACTTC. It specifies CASSYTGTYEQYF.

Concerning this clone: The junction does not match germline at one end; this may be a read error. The DNA for the CDR3 is TGTTCCAGCAGCTTACCCCGGTTGGGCCTAGCGGATACGCAGTATTTT. Protein sequence: CSSSLPRLGLADTQYF. The chain carries TRBV7-9 and TRBJ2-3; perhaps TRBD2 as D (6 bases). CDR3 length: 16 amino acids. Germline V gene lookup returns CDR1 SEHNR and CDR2 FQNEAQ (reference sequence).

V usage is TRBV30 and J usage is TRBJ1-1, with D possibly TRBD1 on 5 matching bases. The CDR3 length is 13 residues. The V and J ends lost 4 bases and 1 base respectively, with 10 bases between them. Looked up from germline, CDR1 is GTSNPN and CDR2 is SVGIG (reference sequence). For the CDR3, the DNA is TGTGCCTGGATAAACAGGAGGAACACTGAAGCTTTCTTT. It translates to CAWINRRNTEAFF.

The chain joins TRBV27 to TRBJ2-1; 8 nucleotides agree with TRBD1. J gave up 7 bases and V 6 bases, and 8 bases lay outside the gene matches. The CDR3 runs to 14 residues. Germline V lookup: CDR1 MNHEY, CDR2 SMNVEV (reference sequence). CDR3 sequence reads: CASRYRDRLNEQFF. CDR3 nucleotides: TGTGCCAGCAGATACCGGGACAGGTTGAATGAGCAGTTCTTC.

V gene TRBV30 combines with J gene TRBJ2-3, with 14 bases matching TRBD2. The CDR3 extends over 14 amino acids. After removal of 5 bases from V and 5 bases from J, the junction contained 3 bases not matched to a gene. Germline V lookup: CDR1 GTSNPN, CDR2 SVGIG (reference sequence). The DNA of the CDR3 is TGTGCCTGGCTAGGACTAGCGGGAGGAGATACGCAGTATTTT. This encodes CAWLGLAGGDTQYF.